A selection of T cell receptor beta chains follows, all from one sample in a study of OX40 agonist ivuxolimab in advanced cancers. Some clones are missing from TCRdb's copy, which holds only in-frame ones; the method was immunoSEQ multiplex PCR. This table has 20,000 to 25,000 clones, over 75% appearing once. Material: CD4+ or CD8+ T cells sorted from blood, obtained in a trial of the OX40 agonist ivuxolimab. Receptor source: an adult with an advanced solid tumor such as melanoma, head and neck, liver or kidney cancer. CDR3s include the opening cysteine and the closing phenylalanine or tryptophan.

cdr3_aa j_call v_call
CASSAQGAYEQYF TRBJ2-7 TRBV9
CASSDLRGRDKNIQYF TRBJ2-4 TRBV10-1
CASRLGLAGAHQSGTQYF TRBJ2-3 TRBV12-2
CASGLDSTEFF TRBJ2-1 TRBV5-4
CASEEVWGNEQFF TRBJ2-1 TRBV7-2
CASSIWGQGTEAFF TRBJ1-1 TRBV19
CASSQDFTGVAAEAFF TRBJ1-1 TRBV4-3
CASARDSTNEKLFF TRBJ1-4 TRBV6-5
CASSMAYNEQFF TRBJ2-1 TRBV19
CASSLDHRLLGEENIQYF TRBJ2-4 TRBV7-2
CASSLAGGLNYGYTF TRBJ1-2 TRBV5-1
CASRSGGLETQYF TRBJ2-5 TRBV7-9
CASSYLGLGEQYF TRBJ2-7 TRBV6-5
CASSQEGTSGGNEQFF TRBJ2-1 TRBV4-1
CASSDGVDRGGMQYF TRBJ2-3 TRBV6-4
CASSQDLDEQFF TRBJ2-1 TRBV4-2
CASSQELRGARGGDQPQHF TRBJ1-5 TRBV4-1
CASSWGGLGGANREQYF TRBJ2-7 TRBV5-5
CAWSAGQGADGYTF TRBJ1-2 TRBV30
CASSQEDRGRTYEQYF TRBJ2-7 TRBV4-1
CASSLQGAGGYTF TRBJ1-2 TRBV27
CASTLPSGTSGEYNEQFF TRBJ2-1 TRBV5-1
CASSLSGGGYGYTF TRBJ1-2 TRBV7-9
CASSPEGQGRVGYEQYF TRBJ2-7 TRBV7-9
CASSEGGWAYEQYF TRBJ2-7 TRBV6-1
CASSYGTLMNTEAFF TRBJ1-1 TRBV7-2
CASSEWKVTEQYF TRBJ2-7 TRBV6-1
CASSSPGQGANEQFF TRBJ2-1 TRBV5-6
CASSSWTGSGYGYTF TRBJ1-2 TRBV6-6
CASTTTGTASSYEQYF TRBJ2-7 TRBV23-1
CASSRGTSGGMHEQYF TRBJ2-7 TRBV7-9
CASSYFRTGGTGELFF TRBJ2-2 TRBV6-5